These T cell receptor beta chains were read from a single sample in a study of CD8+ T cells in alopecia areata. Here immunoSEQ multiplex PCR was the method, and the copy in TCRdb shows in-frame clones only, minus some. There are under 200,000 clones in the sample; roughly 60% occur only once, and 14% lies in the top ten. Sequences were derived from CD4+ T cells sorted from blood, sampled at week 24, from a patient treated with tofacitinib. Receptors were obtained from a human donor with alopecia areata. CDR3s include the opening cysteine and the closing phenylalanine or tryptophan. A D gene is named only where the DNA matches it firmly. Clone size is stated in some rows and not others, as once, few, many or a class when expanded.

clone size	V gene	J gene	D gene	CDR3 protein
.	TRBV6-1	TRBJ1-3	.	CASSKELHSGNTIYF
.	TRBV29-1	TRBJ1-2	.	CSVDAGASYGYTF
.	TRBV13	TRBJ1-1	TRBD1	CASSLEGGRGTEAFF
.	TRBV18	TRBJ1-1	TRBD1	CASSQTGGTEAFF
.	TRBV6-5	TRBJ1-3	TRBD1	CASRDRTSGNTIYF
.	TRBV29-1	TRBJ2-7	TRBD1	CSVGDRGLDEQYF
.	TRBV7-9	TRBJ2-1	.	CASSSLGQASYNEQFF
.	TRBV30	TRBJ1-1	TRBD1	CAWNPGTVNTEAFF
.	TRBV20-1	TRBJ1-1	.	CSAEENTEAFF
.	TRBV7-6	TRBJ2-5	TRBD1	CASSSDPWTGGKETQYF
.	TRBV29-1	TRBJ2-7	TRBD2	CSGIAGGTYEQYF
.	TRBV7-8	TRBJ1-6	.	CASSLGQTNSPLHF
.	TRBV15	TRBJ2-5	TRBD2	CATSRRASGGLETQYF
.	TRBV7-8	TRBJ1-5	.	CASSLQITDNQPQHF
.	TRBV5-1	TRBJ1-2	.	CASSLAGRGGGYTF
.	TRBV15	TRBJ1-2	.	CATRPGYGYTF
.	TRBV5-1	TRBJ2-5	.	CASSLPSQETQYF
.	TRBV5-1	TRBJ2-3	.	CASSPRQGTDTQYF
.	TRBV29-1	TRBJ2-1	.	CSVWGAGVYNEQFF
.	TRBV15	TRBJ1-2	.	CATSGVGPKRLGYTF
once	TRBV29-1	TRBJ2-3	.	CSVEGAGRGTDTQYF
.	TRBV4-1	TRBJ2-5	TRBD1	CASSQDRTGGETQYF
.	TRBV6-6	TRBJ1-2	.	CASRASTNYGYTF
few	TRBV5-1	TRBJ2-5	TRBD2	CASSLVSGAQETQYF
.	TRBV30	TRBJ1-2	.	CAWSDQGNYGYTF
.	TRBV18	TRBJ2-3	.	CASSPEFVSDTQYF
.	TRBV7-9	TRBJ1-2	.	CASSLANYGYTF
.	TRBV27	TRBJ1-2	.	CASSLNRAYGYTF
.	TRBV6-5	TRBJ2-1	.	CAIPMEAEQFF
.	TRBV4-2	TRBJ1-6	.	CASSQDGAFSPLHF
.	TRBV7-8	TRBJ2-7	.	CASSLALRVLYF
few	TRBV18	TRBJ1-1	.	CASSPTGTNTEAFF
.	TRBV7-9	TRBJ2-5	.	CASSPGSGETQYF
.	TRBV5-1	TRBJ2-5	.	CASSLAGRETQYF
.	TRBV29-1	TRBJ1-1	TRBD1	CSVRTGRLNTEAFF
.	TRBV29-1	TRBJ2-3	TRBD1	CSTQGETGYTDTQYF
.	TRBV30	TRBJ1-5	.	CAWSYGGTSNQPQHF
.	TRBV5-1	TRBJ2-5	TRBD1	CASSSGTDRETQYF
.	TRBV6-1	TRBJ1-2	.	CASSEAHLSRTYGYTF
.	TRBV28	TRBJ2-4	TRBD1	CASSGQGSNIQYF
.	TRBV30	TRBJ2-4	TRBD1	CAWSSPGTGAKNIQYF
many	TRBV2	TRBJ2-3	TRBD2	CASSDAGGPSTDTQYF
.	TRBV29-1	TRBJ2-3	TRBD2	CSVEGTSGGTDTQYF
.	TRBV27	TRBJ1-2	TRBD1	CASSLLAGGVYGYTF
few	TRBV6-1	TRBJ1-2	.	CASSHGQIYGYTF